This entry concerns a single T cell receptor beta chain. Its antigen is currently unknown. This CDR3 region has 13 residues. The germline V and J ends were trimmed by 5 bases and 9 bases, with 16 bases remaining between them. Germline CDR1 is LNHDA and CDR2 is SQIVND (reference sequence). This entry belongs to a study of cytomegalovirus exposure and HLA in healthy donors. Amplification used 60 Vbeta primers and 13 Jbeta primers. Original processing notes: Unique TCR beta chains totaled roughly 81 million in a later count, with around 11 million of them shared. The method was immunoSEQ multiplex PCR; TCRdb's version includes in-frame clones alone and lacks a portion of them. Clone size and the V and J calls come from that table; the DNA yielded D and trimming. The sample shows 140,000 or so clones, approximately 80% of them seen only once. Broader study findings: Indistinguishable V segments, including TRBV6-2 and TRBV6-3, were excluded. The only immune exposure information that was available was CMV serostatus. Other equally common chains were less clonally expanded than HLA-associated TCR beta chains, a later analysis showed.

The source is a female donor in good health and CMV-seronegative. Input material: PBMCs. V is TRBV19 and J is TRBJ2-5; D not resolved. CDR3 sequence: CASSPAVARSQYF. The CDR3 nucleotides read TGTGCCAGTAGTCCTGCCGTGGCGAGGTCCCAGTACTTC.